This TCR beta chain was sequenced in a study of blood T cell repertoires in COVID-19. The overall study: Spain, Italy and the United States supplied samples that represented acute and convalescent COVID-19. The cDNA or gDNA used as material had been derived from T cells, B-cell-depleted T cells, or PBMCs.

CDR3 length: 13 residues. V lost 4 bases and J lost 3, with 9 bases in between. Looked up from germline, CDR1 is MNHEY and CDR2 is SVGAGI. Source study methods: The assay estimated nucleated cells by amplifying reference gene primers. Libraries were prepared by immunoSEQ multiplex PCR; TCRdb keeps only in-frame clonotypes and omits some of them. V and J calls and clone size are those listed in that table; D and trimming were worked out from the DNA. The sample shows just over 95,000 clones, about 86% of them seen only once. The chain carries TRBV6-5 and TRBJ1-2; unclear D gene. The sequencing sample was made of peripheral blood. The sequence came from a man aged 55-75 years with acute or convalescent COVID-19. The CDR3 DNA sequence: TGTGCCAGCAGTTCAACAGATGACTATGGCTACACCTTC. This sequence encodes CASSSTDDYGYTF.